One sample yielded the 8 T cell receptor beta chains listed below, sequenced in a study of cytomegalovirus exposure and HLA in healthy donors. This PCR relied on a set of 60 Vbeta primers and 13 Jbeta primers. Generated by immunoSEQ multiplex PCR, the TCRdb table keeps only in-frame clones and is missing some. Found here are fewer than 200,000 clones, about 82% of them singletons; the top ten hold around 0.71%. The material sequenced was PBMCs. All receptors derive from a female donor in good health and CMV-seronegative.

The table lists this clone with a count of one. V usage is TRBV27 and J usage is TRBJ2-2; D is unresolved. This CDR3 has 14 amino acids. From germline, CDR1 is MNHEY and CDR2 SMNVEV (reference sequence). Trimming cost V 6 bases and J 3 bases, with 11 bases left between them. The CDR3 reads CASRKRSYTGELFF. The DNA for the CDR3 is TGTGCCAGCAGAAAACGGTCTTACACCGGGGAGCTGTTTTTT.

The rearrangement joins TRBV4-3 to TRBJ1-3, with D tentatively TRBD1 (5 bases). V was shortened by 5 bases and J by 4 bases, with 15 bases between the two germline ends. The CDR3 runs to 15 residues. Germline-derived CDR1 and CDR2 are LGHNA and YSLEER. The CDR3 here is CASSSGTGGGNTIYF. The CDR3 DNA is TGCGCCAGCAGCTCCGGAACAGGTGGCGGAAACACCATATATTTT.

This chain uses TRBV7-2 with TRBJ2-5, with D tentatively TRBD1 (5 bases). This CDR3 has 14 amino acids. Trimming left V 1 base short and J 4 bases short, with 10 bases between. Germline V gene data show CDR1 as SGHTA and CDR2 as FQGNSA. CDR3 residues: CASSLDSRVETQYF. Written as DNA, the CDR3 is TGTGCCAGCAGCTTAGACAGCAGGGTAGAGACCCAGTACTTC.

The chain recombines TRBV27 with TRBJ2-2, with 7 bases identical to TRBD1. Trimming at V came to 5 bases and at J to 5 bases, leaving 20 bases not matched to a gene. The CDR3 consists of 19 residues. Germline CDR1 and CDR2: MNHEY and SMNVEV (reference sequence). For the CDR3, the DNA is TGTGCCAGCAGTACCCTTCTAGCAATAGGACAGGCAGGAACCGGGGAGCTGTTTTTT. As protein: CASSTLLAIGQAGTGELFF.

This clone was counted only a few times. The V and J genes are TRBV28 and TRBJ1-6, with D perhaps matching TRBD1 (5 bases). The CDR3 has 12 residues. From germline, CDR1 is MDHEN and CDR2 SYDVKM. The V end lost 4 bases, the J end lost 18 bases, and 16 bases lay between the germline ends. CDR3 in DNA: TGTGCCAGCAGTTGGACCTCGACAGCCCACCACTTT. Translated, it gives CASSWTSTAHHF.

V and J are TRBV5-1 and TRBJ2-3, with unresolved D. The CDR3 covers 14 residues. V was trimmed by 1 base and J by 6 bases, leaving 12 bases between them. Germline V gene lookup returns CDR1 SGHRS and CDR2 YFSETQ. DNA for the CDR3: TGCGCCAGCAGCTTGAACTCCCCTTCCGATACGCAGTATTTT. Its protein product is CASSLNSPSDTQYF.

With respect to this clone: Other DNA sequences in the same sample also yield this CDR3. The V gene is TRBV30, the J gene TRBJ1-2, with TRBD1 matching 7 bases. V lost 0 bases and J lost 6; bases outside the gene matches: 4. This CDR3 contains 13 residues. Per the germline V gene, CDR1 is GTSNPN and CDR2 is SVGIG (reference sequence). The CDR3 coding sequence is TGTGCCTGGAGTGTTAGTCAGGGGGATGGCTACACCTTC. Translating it yields CAWSVSQGDGYTF. The full variable domain, with the rest looked up from reference TRBV30 and TRBJ1-2, is SQTIHQWPATLVQPVGSPLSLECTVEGTSNPNLYWYRQAAGRGLQLLFYSVGIGQISSEVPQNLSASRPQDRQFILSSKKLLLSDSGFYLCAWSVSQGDGYTFGSGTRLTVV.

V and J are TRBV7-8 and TRBJ2-5; D is unclear. The J call may not be correct, given that the DNA end is closer to TRBJ2-7. The V gene's germline CDR1 is SGHVS and CDR2 FQNEAQ. The CDR3 totals 11 residues. CDR3: CASSFSYEQYF. CDR3 coding DNA: TGTGCCAGCAGCTTTTCATACGAGCAGTACTTC.